One and the same sample provided the 30 T cell receptor beta chains below, sequenced in a study of T cell repertoires in cytomegalovirus infection. TCRdb analysed the reads with MiXCR anew, one entry per CDR3 protein. The table has about 300,000 distinct CDR3 sequences, roughly a tenth seen once. Sequencing was performed on PBMCs. These receptors originate from a human donor in good health (CMV status not recorded). Some clones in this sample may be carry-over from other donors' samples.

Many counts were recorded for this clonotype. This chain links TRBV2 with TRBJ2-7, with 9 bases aligning to TRBD1. Germline CDR1 is SNHLY and CDR2 is FYNNEI. With 5 bases clipped from V and 3 bases from J, the junction kept 8 bases outside the gene matches. The CDR3 runs 15 residues. This chain's CDR3 is CASSQSGDRVYEQYF. CDR3 nucleotide sequence: TGTGCCAGCAGTCAAAGCGGGGACAGGGTCTACGAGCAGTACTTC. Supplemented by reference TRBV2 and TRBJ2-7, the full variable domain reads EPEVTQTPSHQVTQMGQEVILRCVPISNHLYFYWYRQILGQKVEFLVSFYNNEISEKSEIFDDQFSVERPDGSNFTLKIRSTKLEDSAMYFCASSQSGDRVYEQYFGPGTRLTVT.

Turning to this clonotype: A much larger clone differs from this one at a single base, so this may be a read error. This chain joins TRBV6-2 or TRBV6-3 and TRBJ2-3; D uncertain. The germline V gene encodes CDR1 MNHEY and CDR2 SVGEGT. The CDR3 spans 14 residues. CDR3 sequence: CASCYGSSTDTQYF. CDR3 DNA: TGTGCCAGCTGTTATGGGTCTAGCACAGATACGCAGTATTTT.

This clonotype was counted ten times or more. The chain is built from TRBV12-3 or TRBV12-4 and TRBJ2-1; 13 positions agree with TRBD2. The CDR3 runs to 17 residues. With V trimmed by 6 bases and J by 0 bases, 5 bases remained unmatched. CDR3 in DNA: TGTGCCAGCAGCCGACTAGCGGGGGGCCTCTCCTACAATGAGCAGTTCTTC. Amino acids: CASSRLAGGLSYNEQFF.

This clonotype was seen many times. The chain recombines TRBV7-9 with TRBJ2-5, with a tentative D call TRBD1 (6 bases). V shed 0 bases and J shed 4 bases, with 18 bases lying between them. The CDR3 length is 17 residues. Germline V lookup: CDR1 SEHNR, CDR2 FQNEAQ (reference sequence). The CDR3 reads CASSLALGTQGRETQYF. The CDR3 nucleotides are TGTGCCAGCAGCTTAGCCTTAGGGACCCAGGGGCGAGAGACCCAGTACTTC.

There are many counts of this clonotype. The rearrangement uses TRBV7-2 and TRBJ2-1; D may correspond to TRBD1 or TRBD2 (6 bases each). The CDR3 loop spans 15 amino acids. Germline V gene data show CDR1 as SGHTA and CDR2 as FQGNSA. Trimming removed 5 bases from V and 4 bases from J, with 15 bases in between. Written as DNA, the CDR3 is TGTGCCAGCAGCCCACTAGGGGGGAAATACAATGAGCAGTTCTTC. Protein: CASSPLGGKYNEQFF. The complete variable domain, with remaining parts taken from reference TRBV7-2 and TRBJ2-1, reads GAGVSQSPSNKVTEKGKDVELRCDPISGHTALYWYRQSLGQGLEFLIYFQGNSAPDKSGLPSDRFSAERTGGSVSTLTIQRTQQEDSAVYLCASSPLGGKYNEQFFGPGTRLTVL.

This clonotype was seen a few times. This chain joins TRBV18 and TRBJ2-7, with 7 positions matching TRBD1. The CDR3 covers 13 residues. Germline lookup yields CDR1 KGHSH and CDR2 LQKENI. The V gene end was trimmed by 4 bases and the J gene end by 2 bases; junction bases not matched to a gene: 2. The DNA of the CDR3 is TGTGCCAGCTCACTGGGGACAGCCTACGAGCAGTACTTC. Translation: CASSLGTAYEQYF.

The rearrangement joins TRBV11-1 to TRBJ2-7; D tentatively fits TRBD1 or TRBD2 (6 bases each). The V end was cut by 4 bases, the J end by 5 bases, with 18 bases between. The CDR3 extends over 15 amino acids. The germline V gene has CDR1 SGHAT and CDR2 FQDESV (reference sequence). DNA of the CDR3: TGTGCCAGCAGCTCGGATCCGGGGGCGAGTAACGAGCAGTACTTC. Residues: CASSSDPGASNEQYF.

The sample holds many counts of this clonotype. The rearrangement joins TRBV27 to TRBJ2-3; 7 bases map to TRBD1. The CDR3 length is 17 residues. Germline V gives CDR1 MNHEY, CDR2 SMNVEV (reference sequence). The V segment lost 5 bases and the J segment 0 bases; nucleotides outside the gene matches: 11. The DNA for the CDR3 is TGTGCCAGCAGTCGAGGGACAGCCAGAACAAGCACAGATACGCAGTATTTT. Protein: CASSRGTARTSTDTQYF.

This clonotype appeared many times. The chain uses TRBV13 and TRBJ2-1; 9 nucleotides align to TRBD2. Trimming took 6 bases from V and 6 from J; bases not matched to a gene: 12. This CDR3 is built from 16 residues. The germline V gene has CDR1 PRHDT and CDR2 FYEKMQ (reference sequence). CDR3 loop: CASRSLLAGTANEQFF. For the CDR3, the DNA is TGTGCCAGCAGGTCTCTTCTAGCGGGGACCGCCAATGAGCAGTTCTTC.

This clonotype has at least ten counts. The chain couples TRBV7-3 to TRBJ1-1; D remains ambiguous. The germline CDR1 and CDR2 sequences are SGHTA and FQGTGA. V was cut by 2 bases and J by 7 bases, with 11 bases left in between. The length of the CDR3 is 13 residues. CDR3 sequence reads: CASSLVEGFEAFF. CDR3 coding DNA: TGTGCCAGCAGCTTAGTGGAAGGGTTTGAAGCTTTCTTT.

This clonotype was found many times. V is TRBV7-8 and J is TRBJ2-3, with D perhaps matching TRBD1 (6 bases). Germline loops: CDR1 SGHVS, CDR2 FQNEAQ. CDR3 length: 12 amino acids. Trimming removed 4 bases at V and 6 bases at J, with 8 bases between. The CDR3 DNA sequence: TGTGCCAGCAGCTCAAGGGGGGATACGCAGTATTTT. Encoded protein: CASSSRGDTQYF.

This clonotype showed up many times. The chain recombines TRBV28 with TRBJ2-6, with 12 bases matching TRBD2. Germline CDR1 and CDR2: MDHEN and SYDVKM. The CDR3 sequence is 17 residues long. V shed 6 bases, J shed 2 bases, and the junction held 5 bases outside the gene matches. The CDR3 coding sequence is TGTGCCAGCAGCCAACTAGCGGGGGGCCCTGGGGCCAACGTCCTGACTTTC. It codes for CASSQLAGGPGANVLTF.

Ten or more counts support this clonotype. V gene TRBV7-8 combines with J gene TRBJ2-2; unclear D gene. Germline V gene sequence: CDR1 SGHVS, CDR2 FQNEAQ. The V end lost 5 bases, the J end lost 7 bases, and 14 bases lay between the germline ends. This CDR3 spans 14 amino acids. Written as DNA, the CDR3 is TGTGCCAGCAGCACTTGGACGGAAGGCGGGGAGCTGTTTTTT. Its protein product is CASSTWTEGGELFF.

This clonotype was counted once. The chain has TRBV23-1 and TRBJ1-1; maybe TRBD1 (6 bases). TRBV23-1 is assigned to the ORF class and has an uncertain function. V was shortened by 2 bases and J by 1 base, with 14 bases between the two germline ends. The CDR3 extends over 16 amino acids. The CDR3, as DNA: TGCGCCAGCAGTCAAAGCTCTGGACAGACGAACACTGAAGCTTTCTTT. As protein: CASSQSSGQTNTEAFF.

The chain is built from TRBV2 and TRBJ1-2, with a tentative D call TRBD1 (6 bases). V gave up 6 bases and J gave up 2 bases, with 16 bases separating them. This CDR3 is 15 amino acids long. The germline gives CDR1 SNHLY, CDR2 FYNNEI. The CDR3 spells CASRSQQGLNYGYTF. CDR3 bases: TGTGCCAGCAGATCCCAACAGGGCCTGAACTATGGCTACACCTTC.

This clonotype has at least ten counts. The rearrangement joins TRBV7-2 to TRBJ1-1; D is unresolved. V lost 2 bases and J 0 bases, leaving 10 bases between the germline ends. The CDR3 extends over 15 amino acids. CDR1 is SGHTA and CDR2 is FQGNSA in the germline V gene. CDR3 DNA: TGTGCCAGCAGCTTATACGGCGCCATGAACACTGAAGCTTTCTTT. Protein: CASSLYGAMNTEAFF.

The chain couples TRBV25-1 to TRBJ1-4; D is undetermined. CDR3 length: 16 residues. Germline CDR1 reads MGHDK; CDR2 reads SYGVNS. V was shortened by 1 base and J by 5 bases, with 14 bases between the two germline ends. The CDR3 reads CASSEFGNPRNEKLFF. The CDR3 DNA reads TGTGCCAGCAGTGAATTTGGCAACCCAAGGAATGAAAAACTGTTTTTT.

In this sample, this clonotype turned up many times. This chain uses TRBV5-1 with TRBJ2-1; TRBD1 aligns across 7 bases. The J segment lost 0 bases and the V segment lost 1 base, leaving 4 bases of the junction unmatched. The CDR3 spans 16 residues. Germline CDR1 reads SGHRS; CDR2 reads YFSETQ. CDR3 region: CASSLLNRGSYNEQFF. CDR3 nucleotide sequence: TGCGCCAGCAGCTTGTTAAACAGGGGCTCCTACAATGAGCAGTTCTTC.

This clonotype was seen ten or more times. The chain has TRBV6-6 and TRBJ1-1; D remains unclear. V lost 10 bases and J 2 bases, leaving 8 bases between the germline ends. The CDR3 consists of 11 residues. Looked up from germline, CDR1 is MNHNY and CDR2 is SVGAGI (reference sequence). The CDR3 DNA is TGTGCCACCGCGATCAACACTGAAGCTTTCTTT. Translation gives CATAINTEAFF.

This clonotype has at least ten counts. The CDR3 sequence is CASSRQGGNTGELFF. As DNA, the CDR3 is TGCGCCAGCAGCCGACAGGGAGGGAACACCGGGGAGCTGTTTTTT. The J gene is TRBJ2-2, the V gene TRBV5-1; weak D call: TRBD1 (7 bases). This CDR3 is built from 15 residues. V was cut by 4 bases and J by 1 base, with 11 bases left in between. CDR1 and CDR2 from the germline V gene are SGHRS and YFSETQ.

This clonotype was counted ten times or more. The chain couples TRBV7-2 to TRBJ1-2, with D unresolved. CDR1 SGHTA and CDR2 FQGNSA come from the germline V gene. This CDR3 spans 15 amino acids. Trimming took 1 base from V and 4 from J, leaving 13 bases between them. In DNA form, the CDR3 reads TGTGCCAGCAGCTTAGATCCAGCAGTTCCCTATGGCTACACCTTC. It codes for CASSLDPAVPYGYTF.

This clonotype was detected a few times. The J gene is TRBJ1-1, the V gene TRBV20-1; possible D gene TRBD1, 6 bases. CDR3 length equals 16 residues. The germline V gene encodes CDR1 DFQATT and CDR2 SNEGSKA (reference sequence). The ends were cut back, 2 bases at V and 0 bases at J, with 16 bases in the middle. The CDR3 spells CSARWGRRALNTEAFF. Here the CDR3 DNA reads TGCAGTGCTAGATGGGGGCGGAGGGCCTTGAACACTGAAGCTTTCTTT.

There are many counts of this clonotype. This chain joins TRBV6-2 or TRBV6-3 and TRBJ2-1; no firm D call. This CDR3 comprises 17 residues. Trimming stripped 3 bases from V and 0 bases from J, with 15 bases between. CDR1 is MNHEY and CDR2 is SVGEGT in the germline V gene. The CDR3 is CASSYLLPQSSYNEQFF. The CDR3 nucleotides are TGTGCCAGCAGTTATTTATTACCGCAGAGCTCCTACAATGAGCAGTTCTTC.

This clonotype has ten or more counts. The chain has TRBV10-3 and TRBJ2-3; the D gene is possibly TRBD1 (6 bases). V gave up 6 bases and J gave up 2 bases, with 9 bases separating them. The V gene's germline CDR1 is ENHRY and CDR2 SYGVKD. The CDR3 is made up of 13 amino acids. CDR3 DNA sequence: TGTGCCATCAGCGGACAGTCCACAGATACGCAGTATTTT. Amino acid sequence: CAISGQSTDTQYF.

This clonotype has a handful of counts. Relative to the germline gene, one junction end is altered; a read error may explain this. The V gene is TRBV15, the J gene TRBJ2-1; 8 bases match TRBD1. The germline gives CDR1 LNHNV, CDR2 YYDKDF (reference sequence). This CDR3 has 15 residues. CDR3: CATSGDRGVYNEQFF. The CDR3 bases are TGTGCCACCAGCGGAGACAGGGGCGTGTACAATGAGCAGTTCTTC.

The V gene is TRBV24-1, the J gene TRBJ2-2; D may be TRBD1 (6 bases). V gave up 7 bases and J gave up 3 bases, with 11 bases separating them. CDR1 is KGHDR, CDR2 SFDVKD, per germline. CDR3 length equals 14 residues. The CDR3 reads CATRQGVDTGELFF. The CDR3 nucleotides are TGTGCCACCAGACAGGGCGTCGACACCGGGGAGCTGTTTTTT.

This clonotype was picked up many times. CDR3 DNA sequence: TGTGCCAGCAGCCCCAGCCAAAACACTGAAGCTTTCTTT. It codes for CASSPSQNTEAFF. J is TRBJ1-1 and V is TRBV7-9; D unresolved. The CDR3 is made up of 13 amino acids. The V end lost 5 bases, the J end lost 2 bases, and 9 bases lay between the germline ends. Germline V gives CDR1 SEHNR, CDR2 FQNEAQ (reference sequence).

This clonotype was recorded at least ten times. V gene TRBV5-6 combines with J gene TRBJ2-1, with D possibly matching TRBD2 (5 bases). The CDR3 contains 16 residues. Germline-derived CDR1 and CDR2 are SGHDT and YYEEEE. With 2 bases removed from V and 0 bases from J, the gap between germline ends came to 12 bases. DNA of the CDR3: TGTGCCAGCAGCTTTGACGCTACTAGCTCCTACAATGAGCAGTTCTTC. This translates into CASSFDATSSYNEQFF. Full variable domain (outside the CDR3, taken from reference TRBV5-6 and TRBJ2-1): DAGVTQSPTHLIKTRGQQVTLRCSPKSGHDTVSWYQQALGQGPQFIFQYYEEEERQRGNFPDRFSGHQFPNYSSELNVNALLLGDSALYLCASSFDATSSYNEQFFGPGTRLTVL.

This chain links TRBV4-2 with TRBJ1-2; possibly TRBD1 for D (5 bases). The CDR3 is made up of 15 amino acids. The V end lost 0 bases, the J end lost 4 bases, and 12 bases lay between the germline ends. Germline CDR1 is LGHNA and CDR2 is YNFKEQ. The CDR3 region is CASSQDKGRLYGYTF. CDR3 in DNA: TGTGCCAGCAGCCAAGATAAGGGACGGCTCTATGGCTACACCTTC.

In its sample, this clonotype was seen many times. The CDR3 region is CASSGTESSYEQYF. CDR3 nucleotide sequence: TGTGCCAGCAGTGGGACCGAGAGCTCCTACGAGCAGTACTTC. This chain connects TRBV7-9 to TRBJ2-7; D may be TRBD1 or TRBD2 (5 bases each). The CDR3 is 14 amino acids. Trimming removed 6 bases from V and 0 bases from J, with 12 bases in between. Germline CDR1 is SEHNR and CDR2 is FQNEAQ (reference sequence).